The rows below give T cell receptor beta chains drawn from one sample of a study of cytomegalovirus exposure and HLA in healthy donors. Profiling relied on immunoSEQ multiplex PCR, and the TCRdb table lists in-frame clones only, not all of them. Of around 67,000 clones listed, roughly 69% were seen once; the top ten hold around 3.1%. Sequencing input: PBMCs. These receptors all come from a woman aged 45-60 years in good health and CMV-seronegative. Each CDR3 is given with its conserved first and last residue. The D gene is left open where the match is weak. A row's size may be missing; if present it is once, few, many or a size class.

CDR3nt: TGTGCCAGCAGTGAGTGGGGCGGGAGTTACCCCTACGAGCAGTACTTC
CDR3aa: CASSEWGGSYPYEQYF
abundance: once
j_gene: TRBJ2-7
v_gene: TRBV2
d_gene: TRBD2

CDR3nt: TGCAGCGCGGGACAGGAGGGAAACACCATATATTTT
CDR3aa: CSAGQEGNTIYF
abundance: -
j_gene: TRBJ1-3
v_gene: TRBV29-1
d_gene: TRBD1

CDR3nt: TGTGCCAGCAGCCCACAGGGGGTCGGGGGGCAGTACTTC
CDR3aa: CASSPQGVGGQYF
abundance: -
j_gene: TRBJ2-7
v_gene: TRBV6-4
d_gene: TRBD1

CDR3nt: TGTGCCAGCAGCCGTGGACAGGGAATGGGCGAGCAGTACTTC
CDR3aa: CASSRGQGMGEQYF
abundance: -
j_gene: TRBJ2-7
v_gene: TRBV7-2
d_gene: TRBD1

CDR3nt: TGTGCCAGCAGCGAGGTGAGGGGGCTCGGAAAACTGTTTTTT
CDR3aa: CASSEVRGLGKLFF
abundance: -
j_gene: TRBJ1-4
v_gene: TRBV7-9
d_gene: TRBD1

CDR3nt: TGTGCCAGCAGCCCTGGGCCAGGGGGTGGCTACACCTTC
CDR3aa: CASSPGPGGGYTF
abundance: -
j_gene: TRBJ1-2
v_gene: TRBV5-4
d_gene: TRBD1

CDR3nt: TGTGCCTGGCAAGCGGGGCGTGAGCAGTTCTTC
CDR3aa: CAWQAGREQFF
abundance: few
j_gene: TRBJ2-1
v_gene: TRBV30
d_gene: TRBD2

CDR3nt: TGTGCCAGCAGCTCGAATCACAGGGGGCCGAACACTGAAGCTTTCTTT
CDR3aa: CASSSNHRGPNTEAFF
abundance: -
j_gene: TRBJ1-1
v_gene: TRBV13
d_gene: TRBD1

CDR3nt: TGTGCCAGCAGCCGGGGACAGGGGACGTCTGGGGCCAACGTCCTGACTTTC
CDR3aa: CASSRGQGTSGANVLTF
abundance: -
j_gene: TRBJ2-6
v_gene: TRBV7-8
d_gene: TRBD1

CDR3nt: TGTGCCAGCAGTGAATTAGTAGGGGGCACTGGGGCCAACGTCCTGACTTTC
CDR3aa: CASSELVGGTGANVLTF
abundance: -
j_gene: TRBJ2-6
v_gene: TRBV25-1
d_gene: TRBD1

CDR3nt: TGTGCCAGTAGTGGGATGACAGGGCCTGGCTACACCTTC
CDR3aa: CASSGMTGPGYTF
abundance: -
j_gene: TRBJ1-2
v_gene: TRBV19
d_gene: TRBD1

CDR3nt: TGTGCCATCAGCGGACAGGGTTTAATCCAAGAGACCCAGTACTTC
CDR3aa: CAISGQGLIQETQYF
abundance: -
j_gene: TRBJ2-5
v_gene: TRBV10-3
d_gene: TRBD1

CDR3nt: TGTGCCAGCAGCCTTCCTACAGGGTACGCGGGTGGCTACACCTTC
CDR3aa: CASSLPTGYAGGYTF
abundance: few
j_gene: TRBJ1-2
v_gene: TRBV25-1
d_gene: -

CDR3nt: TGCGCCAGCAGCTTGGCCTACCTACAGAGCTCTGGAAACACCATATATTTT
CDR3aa: CASSLAYLQSSGNTIYF
abundance: -
j_gene: TRBJ1-3
v_gene: TRBV5-1
d_gene: -

CDR3nt: TGTGCCAGTCAAACTAACTATGGCTACACCTTC
CDR3aa: CASQTNYGYTF
abundance: -
j_gene: TRBJ1-2
v_gene: TRBV6-6
d_gene: -